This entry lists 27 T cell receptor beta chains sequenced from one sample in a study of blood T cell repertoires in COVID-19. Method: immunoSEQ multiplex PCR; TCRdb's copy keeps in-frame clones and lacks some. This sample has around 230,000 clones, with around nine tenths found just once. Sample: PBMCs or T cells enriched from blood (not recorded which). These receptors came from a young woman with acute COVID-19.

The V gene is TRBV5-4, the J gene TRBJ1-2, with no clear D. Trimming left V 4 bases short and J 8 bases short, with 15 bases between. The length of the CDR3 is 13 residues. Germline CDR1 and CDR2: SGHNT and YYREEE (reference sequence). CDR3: CASSKQYAEGYTF. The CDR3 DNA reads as TGTGCCAGCAGCAAGCAATACGCTGAGGGCTACACCTTC.

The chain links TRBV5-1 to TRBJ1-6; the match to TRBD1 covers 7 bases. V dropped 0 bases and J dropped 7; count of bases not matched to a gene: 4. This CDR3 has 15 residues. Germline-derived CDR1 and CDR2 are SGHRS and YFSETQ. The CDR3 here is CASSLAGRGNSPLHF. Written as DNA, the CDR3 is TGCGCCAGCAGCTTGGCCGGCAGGGGGAATTCACCCCTCCACTTT.

The CDR3 region has the DNA TGCGCCAGCAGCCAAGATCACAGGGGCTATGGCTACACCTTC. It translates to CASSQDHRGYGYTF. The chain couples TRBV4-3 to TRBJ1-2; 7 bases align to TRBD1. Trimming removed 0 bases from V and 4 bases from J; junction bases left unmatched: 2. Germline V lookup: CDR1 LGHNA, CDR2 YSLEER. This CDR3 has 14 amino acids.

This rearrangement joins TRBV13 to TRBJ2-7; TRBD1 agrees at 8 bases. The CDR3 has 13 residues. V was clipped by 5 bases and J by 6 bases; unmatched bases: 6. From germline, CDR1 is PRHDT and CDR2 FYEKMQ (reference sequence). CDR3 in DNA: TGTGCCAGCAGCGGCCTGACAGGGGCCGAGCAGTACTTC. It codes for CASSGLTGAEQYF.

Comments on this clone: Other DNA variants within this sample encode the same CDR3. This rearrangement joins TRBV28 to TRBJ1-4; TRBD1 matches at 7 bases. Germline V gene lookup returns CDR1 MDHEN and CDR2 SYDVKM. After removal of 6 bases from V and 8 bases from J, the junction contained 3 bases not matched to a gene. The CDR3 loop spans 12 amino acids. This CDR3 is CASRSQGEKLFF. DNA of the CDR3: TGTGCCAGCAGGTCACAGGGGGAAAAACTGTTTTTT.

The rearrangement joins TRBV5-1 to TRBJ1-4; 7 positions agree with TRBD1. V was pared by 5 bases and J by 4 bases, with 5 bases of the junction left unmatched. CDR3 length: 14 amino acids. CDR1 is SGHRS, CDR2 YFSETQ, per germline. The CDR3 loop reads CASRPQGSNEKLFF. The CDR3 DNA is TGCGCCAGCAGGCCACAGGGGAGTAATGAAAAACTGTTTTTT. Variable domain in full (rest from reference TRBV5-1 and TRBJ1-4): KAGVTQTPRYLIKTRGQQVTLSCSPISGHRSVSWYQQTPGQGLQFLFEYFSETQRNKGNFPGRFSGRQFSNSRSEMNVSTLELGDSALYLCASRPQGSNEKLFFGSGTQLSVL.

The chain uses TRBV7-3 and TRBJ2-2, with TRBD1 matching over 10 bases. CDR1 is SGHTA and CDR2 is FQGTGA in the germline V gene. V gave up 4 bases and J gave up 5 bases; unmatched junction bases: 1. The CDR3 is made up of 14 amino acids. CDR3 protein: CASSWTGGTGELFF. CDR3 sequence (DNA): TGTGCCAGCAGCTGGACAGGGGGTACCGGGGAGCTGTTTTTT.

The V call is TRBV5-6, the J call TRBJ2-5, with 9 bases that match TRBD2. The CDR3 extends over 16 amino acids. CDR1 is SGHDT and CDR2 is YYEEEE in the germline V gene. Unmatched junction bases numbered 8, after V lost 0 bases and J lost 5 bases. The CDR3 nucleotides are TGTGCCAGCAGCTTGGGGCCTAGCGGGGTTTTCGAGACCCAGTACTTC. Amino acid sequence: CASSLGPSGVFETQYF. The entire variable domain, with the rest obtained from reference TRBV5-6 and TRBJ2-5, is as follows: DAGVTQSPTHLIKTRGQQVTLRCSPKSGHDTVSWYQQALGQGPQFIFQYYEEEERQRGNFPDRFSGHQFPNYSSELNVNALLLGDSALYLCASSLGPSGVFETQYFGPGTRLLVL.

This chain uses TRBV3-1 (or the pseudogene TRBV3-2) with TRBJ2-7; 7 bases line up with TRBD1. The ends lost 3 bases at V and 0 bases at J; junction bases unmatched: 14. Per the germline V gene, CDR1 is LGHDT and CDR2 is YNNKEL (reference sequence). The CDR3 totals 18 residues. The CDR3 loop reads CASSQTGSIWVSSYEQYF. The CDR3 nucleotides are TGTGCCAGCAGCCAGACAGGGAGCATTTGGGTAAGCTCCTACGAGCAGTACTTC.

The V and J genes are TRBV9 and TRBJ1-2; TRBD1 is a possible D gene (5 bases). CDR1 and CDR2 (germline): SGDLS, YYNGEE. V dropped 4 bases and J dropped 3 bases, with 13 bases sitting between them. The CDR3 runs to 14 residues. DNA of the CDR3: TGTGCCAGCAGCTTAACAGGCGGACACTATGGCTACACCTTC. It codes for CASSLTGGHYGYTF. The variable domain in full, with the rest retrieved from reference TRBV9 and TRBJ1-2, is DSGVTQTPKHLITATGQRVTLRCSPRSGDLSVYWYQQSLDQGLQFLIQYYNGEERAKGNILERFSAQQFPDLHSELNLSSLELGDSALYFCASSLTGGHYGYTFGSGTRLTVV.

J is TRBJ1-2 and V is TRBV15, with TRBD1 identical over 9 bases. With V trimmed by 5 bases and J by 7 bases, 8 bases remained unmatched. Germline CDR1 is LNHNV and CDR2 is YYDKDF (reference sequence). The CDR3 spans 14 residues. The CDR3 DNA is TGTGCCACCAGCCGGGGGACAGGGACTTTTGGCTACACCTTC. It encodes CATSRGTGTFGYTF.

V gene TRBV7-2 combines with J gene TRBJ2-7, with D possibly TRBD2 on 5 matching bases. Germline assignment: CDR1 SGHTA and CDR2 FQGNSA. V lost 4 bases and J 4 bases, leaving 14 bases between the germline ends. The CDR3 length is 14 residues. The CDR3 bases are TGTGCCAGCAGCTCGAGACCCGGAGGTTACGAGCAGTACTTC. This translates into CASSSRPGGYEQYF.

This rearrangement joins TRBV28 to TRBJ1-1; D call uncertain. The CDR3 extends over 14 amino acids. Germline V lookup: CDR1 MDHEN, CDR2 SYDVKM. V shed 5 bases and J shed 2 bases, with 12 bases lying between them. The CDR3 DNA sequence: TGTGCCAGCAGTCACTACAGACTAAACACTGAAGCTTTCTTT. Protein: CASSHYRLNTEAFF.

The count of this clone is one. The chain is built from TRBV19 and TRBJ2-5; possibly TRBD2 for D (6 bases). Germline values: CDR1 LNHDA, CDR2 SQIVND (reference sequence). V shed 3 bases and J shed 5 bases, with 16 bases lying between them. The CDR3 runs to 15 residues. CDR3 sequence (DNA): TGTGCCAGTAGTATCGGCGGGGAAGGGTGGGAGACCCAGTACTTC. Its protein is CASSIGGEGWETQYF. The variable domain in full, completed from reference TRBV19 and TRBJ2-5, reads DGGITQSPKYLFRKEGQNVTLSCEQNLNHDAMYWYRQDPGQGLRLIYYSQIVNDFQKGDIAEGYSVSREKKESFPLTVTSAQKNPTAFYLCASSIGGEGWETQYFGPGTRLLVL.

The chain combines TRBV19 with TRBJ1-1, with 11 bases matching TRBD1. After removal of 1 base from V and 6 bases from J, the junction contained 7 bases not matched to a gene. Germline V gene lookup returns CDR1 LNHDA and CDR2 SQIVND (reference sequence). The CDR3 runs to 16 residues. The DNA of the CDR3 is TGTGCCAGTAGTATAGGGACAGGGGGCAGTCGGGCTGAAGCTTTCTTT. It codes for CASSIGTGGSRAEAFF.

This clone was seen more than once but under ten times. DNA for the CDR3: TGTGCCAGCATTCGACAGGGGGGGCCCTACGAGCAGTACTTC. Translation gives CASIRQGGPYEQYF. The chain recombines TRBV2 with TRBJ2-7; 9 bases line up with TRBD1. Unmatched junction bases numbered 6, after V lost 7 bases and J lost 2 bases. Germline V gives CDR1 SNHLY, CDR2 FYNNEI. The CDR3 runs 14 residues.

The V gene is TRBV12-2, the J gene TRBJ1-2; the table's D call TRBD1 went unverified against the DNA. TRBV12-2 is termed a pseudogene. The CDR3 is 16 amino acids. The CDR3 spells CASRLARDIANYGYTF. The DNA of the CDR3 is TGTGCAAGTCGCTTAGCAAGGGACATAGCTAACTATGGCTACACCTTC.

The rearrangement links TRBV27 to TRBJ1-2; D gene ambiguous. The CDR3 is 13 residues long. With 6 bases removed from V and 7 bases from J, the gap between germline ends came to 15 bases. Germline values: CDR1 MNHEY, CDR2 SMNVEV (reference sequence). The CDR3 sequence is CASSQSTRRGYTF. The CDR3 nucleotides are TGTGCCAGCAGCCAATCTACTAGACGTGGCTACACCTTC.

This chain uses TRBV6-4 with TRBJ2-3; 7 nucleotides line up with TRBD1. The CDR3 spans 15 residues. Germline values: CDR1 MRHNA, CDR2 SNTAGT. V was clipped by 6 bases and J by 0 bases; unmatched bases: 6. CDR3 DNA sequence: TGTGCCAGCAGGAAGAGGACAGGTAGCACAGATACGCAGTATTTT. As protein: CASRKRTGSTDTQYF.

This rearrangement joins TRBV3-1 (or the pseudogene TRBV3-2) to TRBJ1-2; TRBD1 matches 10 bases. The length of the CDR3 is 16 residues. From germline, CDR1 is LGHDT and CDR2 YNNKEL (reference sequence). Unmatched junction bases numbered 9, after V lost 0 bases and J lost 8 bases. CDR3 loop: CASSQEGSTGGEGYTF. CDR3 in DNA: TGTGCCAGCAGCCAAGAGGGTTCGACAGGGGGCGAGGGCTACACCTTC.

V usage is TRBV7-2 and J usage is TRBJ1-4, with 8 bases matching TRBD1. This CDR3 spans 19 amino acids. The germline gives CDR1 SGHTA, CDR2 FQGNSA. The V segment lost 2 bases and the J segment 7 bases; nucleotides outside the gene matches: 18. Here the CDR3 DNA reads TGTGCCAGCAGCTTATTGGGCGGGACAGGAGCGATCGGGAGTGAAAAACTGTTTTTT. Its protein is CASSLLGGTGAIGSEKLFF.

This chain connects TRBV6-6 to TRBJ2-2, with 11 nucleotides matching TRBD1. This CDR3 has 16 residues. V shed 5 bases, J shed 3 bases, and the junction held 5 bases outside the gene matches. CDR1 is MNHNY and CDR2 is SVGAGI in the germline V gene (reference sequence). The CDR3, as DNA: TGTGCCAGCAGTGCCGGGACAGGGGGTTACACCGGGGAGCTGTTTTTT. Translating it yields CASSAGTGGYTGELFF.

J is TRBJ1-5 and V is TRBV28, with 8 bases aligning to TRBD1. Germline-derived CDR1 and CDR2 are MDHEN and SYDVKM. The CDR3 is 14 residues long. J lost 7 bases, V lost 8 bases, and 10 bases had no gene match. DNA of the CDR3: TGTGCCAGCCTCGGGGCAGGGGGCCGGCAGCCCCAGCATTTT. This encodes CASLGAGGRQPQHF.

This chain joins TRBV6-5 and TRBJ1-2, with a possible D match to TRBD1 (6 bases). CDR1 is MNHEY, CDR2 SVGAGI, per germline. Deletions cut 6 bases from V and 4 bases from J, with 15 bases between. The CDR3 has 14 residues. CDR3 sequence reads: CASRPQTGSYGYTF. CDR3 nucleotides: TGTGCCAGCAGACCACAGACAGGCAGCTATGGCTACACCTTC.

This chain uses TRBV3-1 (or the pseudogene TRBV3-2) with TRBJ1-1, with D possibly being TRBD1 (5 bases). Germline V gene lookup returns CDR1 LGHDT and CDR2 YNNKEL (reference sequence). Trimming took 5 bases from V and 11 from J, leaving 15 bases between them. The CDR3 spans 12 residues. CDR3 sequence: CASSVRDSRAFF. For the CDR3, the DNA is TGTGCCAGCAGCGTTCGGGACTCTCGGGCTTTCTTT.

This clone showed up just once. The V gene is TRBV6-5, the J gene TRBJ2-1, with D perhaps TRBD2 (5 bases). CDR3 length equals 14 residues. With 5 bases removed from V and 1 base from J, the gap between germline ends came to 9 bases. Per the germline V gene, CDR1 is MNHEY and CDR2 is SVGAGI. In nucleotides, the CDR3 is TGTGCCAGCAGTCTCCGGACTTCCTACAATGAGCAGTTCTTC. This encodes CASSLRTSYNEQFF.

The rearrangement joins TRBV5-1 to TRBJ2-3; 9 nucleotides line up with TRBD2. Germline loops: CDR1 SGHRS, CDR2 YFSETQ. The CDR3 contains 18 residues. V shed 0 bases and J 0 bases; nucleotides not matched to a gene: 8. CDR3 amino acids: CASSLGVSGRSSTDTQYF. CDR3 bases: TGCGCCAGCAGCTTGGGGGTTAGCGGGAGATCTAGCACAGATACGCAGTATTTT.